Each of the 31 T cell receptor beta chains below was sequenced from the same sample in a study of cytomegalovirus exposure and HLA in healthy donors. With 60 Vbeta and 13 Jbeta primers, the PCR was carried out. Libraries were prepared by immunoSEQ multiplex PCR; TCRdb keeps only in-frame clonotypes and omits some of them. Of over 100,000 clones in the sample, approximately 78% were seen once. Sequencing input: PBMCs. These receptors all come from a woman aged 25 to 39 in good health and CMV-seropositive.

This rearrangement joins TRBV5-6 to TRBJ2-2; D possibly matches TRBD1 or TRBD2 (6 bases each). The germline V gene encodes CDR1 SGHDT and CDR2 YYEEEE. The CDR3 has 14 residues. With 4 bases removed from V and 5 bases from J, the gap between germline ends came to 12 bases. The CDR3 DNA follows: TGTGCCAGCAGCGTGGGGGGCCAGACCGGGGAGCTGTTTTTT. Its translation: CASSVGGQTGELFF.

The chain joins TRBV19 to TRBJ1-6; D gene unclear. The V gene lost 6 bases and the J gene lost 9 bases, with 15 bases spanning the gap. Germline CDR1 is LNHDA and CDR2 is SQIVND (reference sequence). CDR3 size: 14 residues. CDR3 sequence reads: CASSHRESGSPLHF. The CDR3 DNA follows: TGTGCCAGTAGCCATAGGGAGTCCGGTTCACCCCTCCACTTT.

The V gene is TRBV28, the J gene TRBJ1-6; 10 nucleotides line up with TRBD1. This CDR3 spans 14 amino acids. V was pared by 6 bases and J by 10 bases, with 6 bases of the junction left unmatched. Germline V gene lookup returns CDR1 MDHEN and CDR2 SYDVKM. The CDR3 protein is CASSYRDRGSPLHF. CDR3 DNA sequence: TGTGCCAGCAGCTATCGGGACAGGGGCTCACCCCTCCACTTT.

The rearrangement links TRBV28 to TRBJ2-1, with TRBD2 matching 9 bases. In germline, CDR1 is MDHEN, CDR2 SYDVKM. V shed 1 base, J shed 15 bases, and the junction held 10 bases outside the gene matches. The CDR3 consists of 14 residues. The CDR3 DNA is TGTGCCAGCAGTTTATCGGCTAGCGGGGCGCTCCCGTTCTTC. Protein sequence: CASSLSASGALPFF.

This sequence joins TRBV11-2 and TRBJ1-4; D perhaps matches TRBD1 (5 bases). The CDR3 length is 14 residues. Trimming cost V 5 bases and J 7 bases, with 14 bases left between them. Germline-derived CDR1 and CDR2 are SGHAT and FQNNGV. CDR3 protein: CASSPSRGSEKLFF. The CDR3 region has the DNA TGTGCCAGCAGCCCGTCCCGGGGGAGTGAAAAACTGTTTTTT. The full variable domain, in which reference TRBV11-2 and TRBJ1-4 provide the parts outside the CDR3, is EAGVAQSPRYKIIEKRQSVAFWCNPISGHATLYWYQQILGQGPKLLIQFQNNGVVDDSQLPKDRFSAERLKGVDSTLKIQPAKLEDSAVYLCASSPSRGSEKLFFGSGTQLSVL.

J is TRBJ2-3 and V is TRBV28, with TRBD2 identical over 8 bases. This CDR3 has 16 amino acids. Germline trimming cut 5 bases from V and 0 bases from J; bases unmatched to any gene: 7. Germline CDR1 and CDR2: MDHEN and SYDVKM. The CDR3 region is CASSRSGGRSTDTQYF. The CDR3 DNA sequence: TGTGCCAGCAGTCGCAGCGGGGGCCGTAGCACAGATACGCAGTATTTT.

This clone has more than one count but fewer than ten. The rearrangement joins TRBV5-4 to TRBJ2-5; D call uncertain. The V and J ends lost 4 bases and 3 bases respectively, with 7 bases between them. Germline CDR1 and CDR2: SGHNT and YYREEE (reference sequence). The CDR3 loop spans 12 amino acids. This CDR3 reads CASSALEETQYF. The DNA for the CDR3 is TGTGCCAGCAGCGCTCTAGAAGAGACCCAGTACTTC.

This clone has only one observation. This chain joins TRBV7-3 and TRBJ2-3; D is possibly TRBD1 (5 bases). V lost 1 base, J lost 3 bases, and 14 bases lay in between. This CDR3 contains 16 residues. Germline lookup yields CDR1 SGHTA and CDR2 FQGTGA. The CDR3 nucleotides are TGTGCCAGCAGCTTAATGGGAAACCCAGGGACAGATACGCAGTATTTT. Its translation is CASSLMGNPGTDTQYF.

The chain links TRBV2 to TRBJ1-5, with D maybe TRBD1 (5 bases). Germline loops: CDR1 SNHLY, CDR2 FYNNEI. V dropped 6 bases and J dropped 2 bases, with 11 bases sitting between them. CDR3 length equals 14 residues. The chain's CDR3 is CASSKQARNQPQHF. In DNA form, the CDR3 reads TGTGCCAGCAGCAAACAGGCTCGCAATCAGCCCCAGCATTTT.

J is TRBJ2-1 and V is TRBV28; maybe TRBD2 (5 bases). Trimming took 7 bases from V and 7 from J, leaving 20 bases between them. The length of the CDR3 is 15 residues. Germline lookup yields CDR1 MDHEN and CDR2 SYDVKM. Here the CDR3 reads CASMPGSGRVNEQFF. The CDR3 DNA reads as TGTGCCAGCATGCCTGGAAGCGGCCGGGTTAATGAGCAGTTCTTC.

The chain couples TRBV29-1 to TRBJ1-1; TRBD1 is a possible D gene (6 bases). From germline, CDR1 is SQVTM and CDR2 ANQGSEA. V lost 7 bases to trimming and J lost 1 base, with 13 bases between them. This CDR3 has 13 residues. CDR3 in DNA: TGCAGCGCTGTGCGGGGGCCGAACACTGAAGCTTTCTTT. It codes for CSAVRGPNTEAFF.

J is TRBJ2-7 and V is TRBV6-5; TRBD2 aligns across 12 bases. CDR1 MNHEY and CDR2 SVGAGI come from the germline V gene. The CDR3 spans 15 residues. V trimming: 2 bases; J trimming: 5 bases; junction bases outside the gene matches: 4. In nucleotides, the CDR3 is TGTGCCAGCAGTTACGGGGCTAGCGGGGGGGACGAGCAGTACTTC. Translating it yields CASSYGASGGDEQYF.

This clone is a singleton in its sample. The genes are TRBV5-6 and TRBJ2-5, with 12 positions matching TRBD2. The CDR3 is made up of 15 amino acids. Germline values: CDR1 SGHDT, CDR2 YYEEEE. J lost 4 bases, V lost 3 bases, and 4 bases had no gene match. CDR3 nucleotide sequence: TGTGCCAGCAGCTCTAGCGGGGGGGCCGGAGAGACCCAGTACTTC. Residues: CASSSSGGAGETQYF.

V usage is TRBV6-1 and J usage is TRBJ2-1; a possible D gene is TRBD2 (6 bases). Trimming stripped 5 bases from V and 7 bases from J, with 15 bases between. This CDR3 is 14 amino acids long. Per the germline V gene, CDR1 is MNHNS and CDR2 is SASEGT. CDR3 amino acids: CASSRDWALNEQFF. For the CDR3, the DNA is TGTGCCAGCAGTCGGGACTGGGCCCTTAATGAGCAGTTCTTC.

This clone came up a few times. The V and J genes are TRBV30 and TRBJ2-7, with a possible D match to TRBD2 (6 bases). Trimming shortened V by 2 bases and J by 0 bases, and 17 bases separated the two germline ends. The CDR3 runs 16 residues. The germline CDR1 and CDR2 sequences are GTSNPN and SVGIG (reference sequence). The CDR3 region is CAWSFPGLRSSYEQYF. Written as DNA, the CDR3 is TGTGCCTGGAGTTTTCCGGGACTGAGAAGCTCCTACGAGCAGTACTTC.

The CDR3 nucleotides are TGCGCCAGCAGCTTTGGCGGAGTCTACAATGAGCAGTTCTTC. Residues: CASSFGGVYNEQFF. The genes are TRBV5-1 and TRBJ2-1, with D unclear. Trimming stripped 2 bases from V and 3 bases from J, with 9 bases between. The CDR3 is 14 residues long. Germline-derived CDR1 and CDR2 are SGHRS and YFSETQ.

CDR3 DNA: TGCGCCAGCAGCTTGGAAGGCGGGGGCGCAGATTTTGACTATGGCTACACCTTC. This sequence encodes CASSLEGGGADFDYGYTF. This chain links TRBV5-1 with TRBJ1-2; possibly TRBD1 for D (6 bases). Germline V gene sequence: CDR1 SGHRS, CDR2 YFSETQ. With 0 bases removed from V and 3 bases from J, the gap between germline ends came to 21 bases. There are 18 residues in the CDR3.

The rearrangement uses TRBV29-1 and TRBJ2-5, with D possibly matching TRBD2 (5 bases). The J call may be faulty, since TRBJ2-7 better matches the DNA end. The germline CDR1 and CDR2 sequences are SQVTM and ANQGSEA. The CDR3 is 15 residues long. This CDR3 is CSVEDRGTSSYEQYF. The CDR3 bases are TGCAGCGTTGAAGATCGCGGCACTAGCTCCTACGAGCAGTACTTC.

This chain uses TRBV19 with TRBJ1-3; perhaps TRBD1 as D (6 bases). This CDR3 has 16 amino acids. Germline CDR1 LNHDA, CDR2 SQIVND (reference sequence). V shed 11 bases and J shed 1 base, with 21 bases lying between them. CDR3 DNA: TGTGCCGTTAGTAGGGGACAAAAGGAATCTGGAAACACCATATATTTT. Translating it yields CAVSRGQKESGNTIYF.

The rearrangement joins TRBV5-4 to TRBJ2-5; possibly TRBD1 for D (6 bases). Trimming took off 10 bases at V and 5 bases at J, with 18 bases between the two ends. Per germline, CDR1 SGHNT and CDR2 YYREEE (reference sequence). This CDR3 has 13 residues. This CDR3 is CASILTGSETQYF. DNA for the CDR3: TGTGCCTCCATATTAACAGGGAGTGAGACCCAGTACTTC.

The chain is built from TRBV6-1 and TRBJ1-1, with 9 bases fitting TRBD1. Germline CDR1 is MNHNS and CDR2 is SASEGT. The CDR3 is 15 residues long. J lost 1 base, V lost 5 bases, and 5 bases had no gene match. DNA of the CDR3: TGTGCCAGCAGTTTTTCGGGACAGGGGAACACTGAAGCTTTCTTT. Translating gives CASSFSGQGNTEAFF.

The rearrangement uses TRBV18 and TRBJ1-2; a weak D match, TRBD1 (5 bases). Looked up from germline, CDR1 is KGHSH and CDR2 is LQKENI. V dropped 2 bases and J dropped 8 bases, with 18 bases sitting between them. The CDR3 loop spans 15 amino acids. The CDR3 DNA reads TGTGCCAGCTCACCAGAGGCGGGGGAGGTCGGGGGCTACACCTTC. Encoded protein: CASSPEAGEVGGYTF.

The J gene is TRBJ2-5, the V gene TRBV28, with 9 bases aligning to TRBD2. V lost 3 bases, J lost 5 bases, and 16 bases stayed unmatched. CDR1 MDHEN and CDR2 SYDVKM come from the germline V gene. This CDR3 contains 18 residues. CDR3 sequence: CASSLGAGAGGPAETQYF. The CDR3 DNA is TGTGCCAGCAGTTTGGGGGCTGGGGCGGGGGGGCCGGCTGAGACCCAGTACTTC.

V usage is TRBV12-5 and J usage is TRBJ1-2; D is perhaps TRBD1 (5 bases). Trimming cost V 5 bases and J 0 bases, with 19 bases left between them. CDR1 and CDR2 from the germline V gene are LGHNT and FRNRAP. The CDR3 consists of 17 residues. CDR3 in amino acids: CASGPRVGAKANYGYTF. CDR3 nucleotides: TGTGCTAGTGGTCCAAGGGTAGGGGCGAAAGCTAACTATGGCTACACCTTC.

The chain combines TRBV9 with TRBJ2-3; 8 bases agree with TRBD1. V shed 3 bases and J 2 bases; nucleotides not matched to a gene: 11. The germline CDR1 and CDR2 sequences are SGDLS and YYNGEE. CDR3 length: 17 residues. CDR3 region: CASSERPGTGPTDTQYF. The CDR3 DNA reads TGTGCCAGCAGCGAGAGACCCGGGACAGGACCCACAGATACGCAGTATTTT.

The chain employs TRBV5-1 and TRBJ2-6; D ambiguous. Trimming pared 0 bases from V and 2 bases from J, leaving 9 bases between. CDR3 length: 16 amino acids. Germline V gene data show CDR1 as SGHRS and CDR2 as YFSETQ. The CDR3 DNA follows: TGCGCCAGCAGCTTGGCCCCGGGTACTGGGGCCAACGTCCTGACTTTC. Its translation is CASSLAPGTGANVLTF. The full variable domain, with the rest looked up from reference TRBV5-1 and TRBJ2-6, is KAGVTQTPRYLIKTRGQQVTLSCSPISGHRSVSWYQQTPGQGLQFLFEYFSETQRNKGNFPGRFSGRQFSNSRSEMNVSTLELGDSALYLCASSLAPGTGANVLTFGAGSRLTVL.

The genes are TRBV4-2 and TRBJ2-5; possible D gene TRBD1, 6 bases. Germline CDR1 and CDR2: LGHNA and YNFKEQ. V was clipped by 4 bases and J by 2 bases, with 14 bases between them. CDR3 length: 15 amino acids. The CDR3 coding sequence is TGTGCCAGCAGCCTGACCGGGACAAAACAAGAGACCCAGTACTTC. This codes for CASSLTGTKQETQYF.

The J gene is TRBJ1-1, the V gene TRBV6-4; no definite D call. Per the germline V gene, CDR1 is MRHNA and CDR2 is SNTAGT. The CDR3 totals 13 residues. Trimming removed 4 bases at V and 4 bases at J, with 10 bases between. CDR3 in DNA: TGTGCCAGCAGTGTAGAGGCCACCACTGAAGCTTTCTTT. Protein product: CASSVEATTEAFF.

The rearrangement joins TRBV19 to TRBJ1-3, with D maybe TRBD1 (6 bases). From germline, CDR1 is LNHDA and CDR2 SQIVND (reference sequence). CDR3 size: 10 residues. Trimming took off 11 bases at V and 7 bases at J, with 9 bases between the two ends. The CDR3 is CAPRGNTIYF. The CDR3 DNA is TGTGCCCCAAGGGGGAACACCATATATTTT.

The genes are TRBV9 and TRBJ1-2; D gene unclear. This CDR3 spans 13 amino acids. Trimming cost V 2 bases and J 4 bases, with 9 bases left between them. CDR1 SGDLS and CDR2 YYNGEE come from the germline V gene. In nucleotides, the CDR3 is TGTGCCAGCAGCGTGGCAGATTTCTATGGCTACACCTTC. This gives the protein CASSVADFYGYTF.

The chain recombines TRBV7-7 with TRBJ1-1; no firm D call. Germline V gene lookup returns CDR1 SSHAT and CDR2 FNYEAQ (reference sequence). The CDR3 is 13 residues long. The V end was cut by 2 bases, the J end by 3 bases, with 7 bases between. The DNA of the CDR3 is TGTGCCAGCAGCTTATTTCGGGACACTGAAGCTTTCTTT. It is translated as CASSLFRDTEAFF.